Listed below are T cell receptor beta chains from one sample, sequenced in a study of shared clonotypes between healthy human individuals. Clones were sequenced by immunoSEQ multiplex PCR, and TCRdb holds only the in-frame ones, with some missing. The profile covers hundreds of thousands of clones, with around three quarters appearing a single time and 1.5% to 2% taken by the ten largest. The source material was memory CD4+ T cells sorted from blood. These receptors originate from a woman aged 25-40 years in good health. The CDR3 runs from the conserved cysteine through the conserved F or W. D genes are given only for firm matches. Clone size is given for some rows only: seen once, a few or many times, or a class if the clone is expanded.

cdr3_nt: TGCGCCAGCAGCCTGATCCTAGGGCGGGGGGCTTTGCATGAGCAGTTCTTC; cdr3_aa: CASSLILGRGALHEQFF; v_call: TRBV4-1; d_call: TRBD2; clone_size: few; j_call: TRBJ2-1
cdr3_nt: TGCGCCAGCAGACCGGGACTAGCGGGAGGAGATGAGCAGTTCTTC; cdr3_aa: CASRPGLAGGDEQFF; v_call: TRBV10-2; d_call: TRBD2; clone_size: NA; j_call: TRBJ2-1
cdr3_nt: TGTGCCAGTAGTATTCGAGAAAATCAGCCCCAGCATTTT; cdr3_aa: CASSIRENQPQHF; v_call: TRBV19; d_call: NA; clone_size: NA; j_call: TRBJ1-5
cdr3_nt: TGTGCCAGTAGCTGGGACCTTCACTACGAGCAGTACTTC; cdr3_aa: CASSWDLHYEQYF; v_call: TRBV19; d_call: NA; clone_size: once; j_call: TRBJ2-7
cdr3_nt: TGTGCCAGACAGGGGGCAAGCGTTAGGTGGCGGGTCTCCTACGAGCAGTACTTC; cdr3_aa: CARQGASVRWRVSYEQYF; v_call: TRBV19; d_call: TRBD1; clone_size: NA; j_call: TRBJ2-7
cdr3_nt: TGTGCCAGCACACGGATCTCTGGGGCCAACGTCCTGACTTTC; cdr3_aa: CASTRISGANVLTF; v_call: TRBV2; d_call: NA; clone_size: NA; j_call: TRBJ2-6
cdr3_nt: TGTGCCAGCTCACCACCGGGACCTTTGAGGTACGAGCAGTACTTC; cdr3_aa: CASSPPGPLRYEQYF; v_call: TRBV18; d_call: NA; clone_size: NA; j_call: TRBJ2-7
cdr3_nt: TGTGCCAGCAGCTTAGCGGGGTCAGCTAATAACTATGGCTACACCTTC; cdr3_aa: CASSLAGSANNYGYTF; v_call: TRBV7-2; d_call: NA; clone_size: NA; j_call: TRBJ1-2
cdr3_nt: TGTGCCAGCAGCCCCAAAGGGGGTACCGGGGAGCTGTTTTTT; cdr3_aa: CASSPKGGTGELFF; v_call: TRBV7-9; d_call: NA; clone_size: NA; j_call: TRBJ2-2
cdr3_nt: TGTGCCAGCAGCTTGGGACAGGGCCCTGGTGAAAAACTGTTTTTT; cdr3_aa: CASSLGQGPGEKLFF; v_call: TRBV5-4; d_call: TRBD1; clone_size: NA; j_call: TRBJ1-4
cdr3_nt: TGCGCCAGCAGAGGACGGACTGGGTCCGGCACAGATACGCAGTATTTT; cdr3_aa: CASRGRTGSGTDTQYF; v_call: TRBV5-1; d_call: NA; clone_size: NA; j_call: TRBJ2-3
cdr3_nt: TGCGCCAGCAGCCGCAATTTGGGACAGGGGTACGAGCAGTACTTC; cdr3_aa: CASSRNLGQGYEQYF; v_call: TRBV5-1; d_call: TRBD1; clone_size: NA; j_call: TRBJ2-7
cdr3_nt: TGTGCCAGCAGCAAGTCTAGCGGGAGCACAGATACGCAGTATTTT; cdr3_aa: CASSKSSGSTDTQYF; v_call: TRBV2; d_call: TRBD2; clone_size: NA; j_call: TRBJ2-3
cdr3_nt: TGTGCCAGCAGCCGAGAAATGGGACAGGGGGCTGGCTATGGCTACACCTTC; cdr3_aa: CASSREMGQGAGYGYTF; v_call: TRBV5-4; d_call: TRBD1; clone_size: NA; j_call: TRBJ1-2
cdr3_nt: TGTGCCAGCAGCCGAACATTGAACACTGAAGCTTTCTTT; cdr3_aa: CASSRTLNTEAFF; v_call: TRBV5-4; d_call: NA; clone_size: NA; j_call: TRBJ1-1
cdr3_nt: TGTGCCAGTAGTCAAACAGGGTCCCCACTTGGGGATGAGCAGTTCTTC; cdr3_aa: CASSQTGSPLGDEQFF; v_call: TRBV19; d_call: NA; clone_size: NA; j_call: TRBJ2-1
cdr3_nt: TGTGCCGCCGGACAGGGCCACGAGCAGTACTTC; cdr3_aa: CAAGQGHEQYF; v_call: TRBV2; d_call: TRBD1; clone_size: NA; j_call: TRBJ2-7
cdr3_nt: TGCGCCAGCAGCTTGGGCGGCAGTACCTACAATGAGCAGTTCTTC; cdr3_aa: CASSLGGSTYNEQFF; v_call: TRBV5-1; d_call: NA; clone_size: NA; j_call: TRBJ2-1
cdr3_nt: TGTGCCAGTAGTCCCGGACAGAATCAGCCCCAGCATTTT; cdr3_aa: CASSPGQNQPQHF; v_call: TRBV19; d_call: NA; clone_size: few; j_call: TRBJ1-5
cdr3_nt: TGTGCCTGGAGTAGGAGCAGGCCGAACACTGAAGCTTTCTTT; cdr3_aa: CAWSRSRPNTEAFF; v_call: TRBV30; d_call: NA; clone_size: NA; j_call: TRBJ1-1
cdr3_nt: TGCGCCAGCAGCTTCACGGACAGGGTTCAAGAGACCCAGTACTTC; cdr3_aa: CASSFTDRVQETQYF; v_call: TRBV5-1; d_call: TRBD1; clone_size: NA; j_call: TRBJ2-5
cdr3_nt: TGTGCCACCGAACGACAGGAATTAAGTAGTGAGCAGTTCTTC; cdr3_aa: CATERQELSSEQFF; v_call: TRBV2; d_call: NA; clone_size: once; j_call: TRBJ2-1
cdr3_nt: TGCAGCGTTCAACCGAGACTAGGAGAGACCCAGTACTTC; cdr3_aa: CSVQPRLGETQYF; v_call: TRBV29-1; d_call: NA; clone_size: NA; j_call: TRBJ2-5
cdr3_nt: TGTGCCAGCGGTCCGGGACAGGGTGGAGATACGCAGTATTTT; cdr3_aa: CASGPGQGGDTQYF; v_call: TRBV28; d_call: TRBD1; clone_size: NA; j_call: TRBJ2-3
cdr3_nt: TGTGCCAGCTCACCACCTGGCCCCAACGGGTTAGCTGAAGCTTTCTTT; cdr3_aa: CASSPPGPNGLAEAFF; v_call: TRBV18; d_call: NA; clone_size: NA; j_call: TRBJ1-1
cdr3_nt: TGCGCCAGCAGCCGGGGACTAGCGGGCCCGAGCTCCTACGAGCAGTACTTC; cdr3_aa: CASSRGLAGPSSYEQYF; v_call: TRBV4-1; d_call: TRBD2; clone_size: many; j_call: TRBJ2-7
cdr3_nt: TGTGCCAGCAGCCCCTCGGGACACACTACCTACGAGCAGTACTTC; cdr3_aa: CASSPSGHTTYEQYF; v_call: TRBV9; d_call: NA; clone_size: NA; j_call: TRBJ2-7
cdr3_nt: TGTGCCAGCAGTGTAAGTGGTGACACTTCCTACGAGCAGTACTTC; cdr3_aa: CASSVSGDTSYEQYF; v_call: TRBV28; d_call: NA; clone_size: few; j_call: TRBJ2-7
cdr3_nt: TGTGCCAGCAGTGATTTTGGGACTCAGCAAGGGGAGCTGTTTTTT; cdr3_aa: CASSDFGTQQGELFF; v_call: TRBV2; d_call: NA; clone_size: NA; j_call: TRBJ2-2
cdr3_nt: TGTGCCGCCCAGGGACAGCCAGGCGCCGAAGCTTTCTTT; cdr3_aa: CAAQGQPGAEAFF; v_call: TRBV19; d_call: TRBD1; clone_size: NA; j_call: TRBJ1-1
cdr3_nt: TGCGCCAGCAGCAGCGGGAGCGGTTACAATGAGCAGTTCTTC; cdr3_aa: CASSSGSGYNEQFF; v_call: TRBV10-1; d_call: TRBD2; clone_size: NA; j_call: TRBJ2-1
cdr3_nt: TGTGCCAGCAGCCTCTCGGAAACCCGCCAAGAGACCCAGTACTTC; cdr3_aa: CASSLSETRQETQYF; v_call: TRBV5-4; d_call: NA; clone_size: NA; j_call: TRBJ2-5
cdr3_nt: TGTGCCAGCAGTGAAGATAGGGGGGTGTCCTACGAGCAGTACTTC; cdr3_aa: CASSEDRGVSYEQYF; v_call: TRBV6-1; d_call: NA; clone_size: NA; j_call: TRBJ2-7
cdr3_nt: TGTGCCAGCAGTTTACCGGGACGAGGGAGGGTCGGCATGAACACTGAAGCTTTCTTT; cdr3_aa: CASSLPGRGRVGMNTEAFF; v_call: TRBV28; d_call: NA; clone_size: NA; j_call: TRBJ1-1
cdr3_nt: TGTGCCAGTAGTATCGGGAGAGGACAGGGCCGGAGAGAGCAGTTCTTC; cdr3_aa: CASSIGRGQGRREQFF; v_call: TRBV19; d_call: TRBD1; clone_size: NA; j_call: TRBJ2-1
cdr3_nt: TGTGCCAGCAGCGTAGGAGGGGTCGGGAACATTCAGTACTTC; cdr3_aa: CASSVGGVGNIQYF; v_call: TRBV9; d_call: NA; clone_size: NA; j_call: TRBJ2-4
cdr3_nt: TGTGCCAGCAGCGCGGACAGGAACACTGAAGCTTTCTTT; cdr3_aa: CASSADRNTEAFF; v_call: TRBV5-6; d_call: NA; clone_size: NA; j_call: TRBJ1-1
cdr3_nt: TGTGCCAGCAGCTCCTCCGGACCTGGGAACACCATATATTTT; cdr3_aa: CASSSSGPGNTIYF; v_call: TRBV6-5; d_call: NA; clone_size: NA; j_call: TRBJ1-3
cdr3_nt: TGTGCCAGCAGCTTTGACAGGGCCGGCGGCTACACCTTC; cdr3_aa: CASSFDRAGGYTF; v_call: TRBV28; d_call: TRBD1; clone_size: once; j_call: TRBJ1-2
cdr3_nt: TGTGCCAGCAATAACCAGGGGGGACAAGAGACCCAGTACTTC; cdr3_aa: CASNNQGGQETQYF; v_call: TRBV6-5; d_call: NA; clone_size: NA; j_call: TRBJ2-5
cdr3_nt: TGCGCCAGCAGTGGGGGACGGACCTACGAGCAGTACTTC; cdr3_aa: CASSGGRTYEQYF; v_call: TRBV10-1; d_call: NA; clone_size: few; j_call: TRBJ2-7
cdr3_nt: TGTGCCAGCAGCCCCGGAGGGGGGCTAAGGCCCTACAATGAGCAGTTCTTC; cdr3_aa: CASSPGGGLRPYNEQFF; v_call: TRBV7-2; d_call: NA; clone_size: NA; j_call: TRBJ2-1
cdr3_nt: TGTGCCAGCAGCTCCGGACAGGGGAAGCGGTGGACCTTC; cdr3_aa: CASSSGQGKRWTF; v_call: TRBV5-4; d_call: TRBD1; clone_size: NA; j_call: TRBJ1-2
cdr3_nt: TGTGCCAGCAGCTTAATAAGGAATGAAAAACTGTTTTTT; cdr3_aa: CASSLIRNEKLFF; v_call: TRBV11-2; d_call: NA; clone_size: NA; j_call: TRBJ1-4
cdr3_nt: TGTGCCAGCAGTCGGGATTTCTCTGGGGCCAACGTCCTGACTTTC; cdr3_aa: CASSRDFSGANVLTF; v_call: TRBV2; d_call: NA; clone_size: many; j_call: TRBJ2-6
cdr3_nt: TGTGCCAGCTCGGTGGGGGGCGGGCGTGGCTACACCTTC; cdr3_aa: CASSVGGGRGYTF; v_call: TRBV28; d_call: NA; clone_size: NA; j_call: TRBJ1-2
cdr3_nt: TGCAGCGTTGAATTAGGACTAGCGGGAGAAGGCGGTATCTACAATGAGCAGTTCTTC; cdr3_aa: CSVELGLAGEGGIYNEQFF; v_call: TRBV29-1; d_call: TRBD2; clone_size: NA; j_call: TRBJ2-1
cdr3_nt: TGTGCCAGCACCGGGACTAGCCCCTACAATGAGCAGTTCTTC; cdr3_aa: CASTGTSPYNEQFF; v_call: TRBV6-5; d_call: TRBD2; clone_size: few; j_call: TRBJ2-1
cdr3_nt: TGTGCCAGCAGCTTAGTACTTACAGGGGTCGCGAACACCGGGGAGCTGTTTTTT; cdr3_aa: CASSLVLTGVANTGELFF; v_call: TRBV7-9; d_call: TRBD1; clone_size: once; j_call: TRBJ2-2
cdr3_nt: TGTGCCAGCAGCCGACACGGGGAAAATCAGCCCCAGCATTTT; cdr3_aa: CASSRHGENQPQHF; v_call: TRBV11-2; d_call: NA; clone_size: NA; j_call: TRBJ1-5
cdr3_nt: TGTGCCAGCAACCTGAGACAGGGGGTCACCTACGAGCAGTACTTC; cdr3_aa: CASNLRQGVTYEQYF; v_call: TRBV28; d_call: TRBD1; clone_size: NA; j_call: TRBJ2-7
cdr3_nt: TGTGCCAGCAGCCAAGACCCCGGGACTAGCCACAATGAGCAGTTCTTC; cdr3_aa: CASSQDPGTSHNEQFF; v_call: TRBV6-4; d_call: TRBD2; clone_size: NA; j_call: TRBJ2-1
cdr3_nt: TGTGCCTGGGGCCGCGACTCTGGAAACACCATATATTTT; cdr3_aa: CAWGRDSGNTIYF; v_call: TRBV30; d_call: NA; clone_size: NA; j_call: TRBJ1-3
cdr3_nt: TGCGCCAGCAGCCCCTGGGCAGGGAATACCGGGGAGCTGTTTTTT; cdr3_aa: CASSPWAGNTGELFF; v_call: TRBV4-1; d_call: NA; clone_size: NA; j_call: TRBJ2-2
cdr3_nt: TGTGCCAGCAGCTTAGAGGGGCGGCTAAGTACCCAGTACTTC; cdr3_aa: CASSLEGRLSTQYF; v_call: TRBV7-9; d_call: NA; clone_size: NA; j_call: TRBJ2-5
cdr3_nt: TGCGCCAGCAGCTTTTGGGGGACAGAGGCTGGAAACACCATATATTTT; cdr3_aa: CASSFWGTEAGNTIYF; v_call: TRBV5-1; d_call: TRBD1; clone_size: NA; j_call: TRBJ1-3
cdr3_nt: TGTGCCAGCAGCGGACACTATGGCTACACCTTC; cdr3_aa: CASSGHYGYTF; v_call: TRBV2; d_call: NA; clone_size: NA; j_call: TRBJ1-2